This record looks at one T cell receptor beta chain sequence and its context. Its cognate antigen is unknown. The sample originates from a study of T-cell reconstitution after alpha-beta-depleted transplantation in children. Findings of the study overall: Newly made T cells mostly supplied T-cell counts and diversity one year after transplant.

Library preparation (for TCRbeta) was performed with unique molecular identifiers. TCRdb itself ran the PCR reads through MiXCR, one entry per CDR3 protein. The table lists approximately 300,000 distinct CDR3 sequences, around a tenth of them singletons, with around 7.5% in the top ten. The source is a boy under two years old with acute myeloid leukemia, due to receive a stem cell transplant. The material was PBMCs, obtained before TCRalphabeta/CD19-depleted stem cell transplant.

The CDR3 DNA sequence: TGCGCCAGCAGGCTAGCGGGAGGAACCCAAGAGACCCAGTACTTC. It codes for CASRLAGGTQETQYF. This chain connects TRBV5-1 to TRBJ2-5; 11 nucleotides agree with TRBD2. Losses at the gene ends were 5 bases for V and 1 base for J; bases not matched to a gene: 4. This CDR3 is 15 amino acids long. In germline, CDR1 is SGHRS, CDR2 YFSETQ.